This TCR beta chain was documented in a study of shared clonotypes between healthy human individuals. Study overall: CD4 naive and memory got three plates each, CD8 naive two, CD8 memory one.

The V and J ends lost 4 bases and 0 bases, in that order; junction bases with no gene match: 5. The CDR3 is 16 amino acids. Germline V gene sequence: CDR1 SNHLY, CDR2 FYNNEI. Profiled with immunoSEQ multiplex PCR; TCRdb holds only in-frame clones, not every one. Counted here are some 1,600,000 clones, about 98% occurring once; the ten biggest clones make up 0.4% to 0.45%. Sequenced sample: naive CD4+ T cells sorted from blood. Stated subset: CD45RA+ positively selected. The TCR sequence derives from a man aged 30 to 39 in good health. The chain combines TRBV2 with TRBJ1-2; TRBD1 aligns across 10 bases. CDR3 loop: CASSGDRGLANYGYTF. The CDR3 nucleotides are TGTGCCAGCAGTGGGGACAGGGGATTAGCTAACTATGGCTACACCTTC.